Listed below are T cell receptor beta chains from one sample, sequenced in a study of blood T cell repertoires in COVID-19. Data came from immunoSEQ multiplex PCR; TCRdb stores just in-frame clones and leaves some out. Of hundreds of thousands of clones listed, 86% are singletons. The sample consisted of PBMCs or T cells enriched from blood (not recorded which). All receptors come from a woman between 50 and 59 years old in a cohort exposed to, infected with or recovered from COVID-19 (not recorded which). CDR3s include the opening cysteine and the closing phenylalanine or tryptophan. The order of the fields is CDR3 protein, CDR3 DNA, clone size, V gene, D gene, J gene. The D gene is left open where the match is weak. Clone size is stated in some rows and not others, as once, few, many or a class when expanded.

CASSTAGTDYEQYF	TGTGCCAGCAGCACGGCCGGGACAGACTACGAGCAGTACTTC	.	TRBV9	TRBD1	TRBJ2-7
CASSRDRTAYNSPLHF	TGTGCCAGCAGCCGAGACCGGACTGCCTATAATTCACCCCTCCACTTT	.	TRBV3-1/TRBV3-2	.	TRBJ1-6
CASSLDRQGYYGYTF	TGTGCCAGCAGCTTAGATAGGCAGGGTTACTATGGCTACACCTTC	.	TRBV7-2	.	TRBJ1-2
CASSPPTQGALGYTF	TGTGCCAGCTCACCACCGACACAGGGGGCGCTTGGCTACACCTTC	.	TRBV18	TRBD1	TRBJ1-2
CASSYPRQGPANYGYTF	TGTGCCAGCAGCTATCCGCGGCAGGGCCCAGCTAACTATGGCTACACCTTC	.	TRBV9	.	TRBJ1-2
CSVDLGQGLGRTF	TGCAGCGTAGACCTTGGACAGGGACTGGGGAGGACCTTC	.	TRBV29-1	TRBD1	TRBJ1-2
CASSQGTTLNEQFF	TGTGCCAGCAGCCAAGGGACTACCTTAAATGAGCAGTTCTTC	.	TRBV4-2	.	TRBJ2-1
CASSGGLAGTDTQYF	TGTGCCAGCAGCGGGGGACTAGCGGGCACAGATACGCAGTATTTT	.	TRBV7-9	TRBD2	TRBJ2-3
CARSLKSGRENTEAFF	TGTGCCAGAAGCTTAAAGTCAGGGAGGGAGAACACTGAAGCTTTCTTT	.	TRBV7-5	.	TRBJ1-1
CASSPSARGLGSGNTIYF	TGTGCCAGCAGCCCCTCAGCCAGGGGCCTGGGTTCTGGAAACACCATATATTTT	.	TRBV7-8	.	TRBJ1-3
CASSDRRGGPGELFF	TGTGCCAGCAGTGATCGACGGGGGGGCCCCGGGGAGCTGTTTTTT	few	TRBV2	TRBD2	TRBJ2-2
CASSKGQGNTGELFF	TGTGCCAGCAGCAAGGGACAGGGGAACACCGGGGAGCTGTTTTTT	.	TRBV7-2	TRBD1	TRBJ2-2
CASSLTGGNIQYF	TGTGCCAGCAGTCTGACAGGTGGAAACATTCAGTACTTC	.	TRBV12-3/TRBV12-4	.	TRBJ2-4
CASGAHGQTATTQETQYF	TGTGCTAGTGGTGCCCACGGACAGACTGCTACGACACAAGAGACCCAGTACTTC	.	TRBV12-5	.	TRBJ2-5
CASSYSAGGYEQYF	TGTGCCAGCAGTTACAGCGCAGGGGGCTACGAGCAGTACTTC	once	TRBV6-5	TRBD1	TRBJ2-7
CASSLIQNTEAFF	TGTGCCAGCAGTCTGATACAGAACACTGAAGCTTTCTTT	.	TRBV27	.	TRBJ1-1
CASSYNPRASTDTQYF	TGTGCCAGCAGTTATAATCCCCGAGCTAGCACAGATACGCAGTATTTT	.	TRBV6-2/TRBV6-3	.	TRBJ2-3
CASSETSGGAGELFF	TGTGCCAGCAGTGAGACTAGCGGGGGGGCCGGGGAGCTGTTTTTT	few	TRBV6-2/TRBV6-3	TRBD2	TRBJ2-2
CASSRGQPPRFDTQYF	TGTGCCAGTAGTCGAGGCCAACCCCCGCGGTTTGATACGCAGTATTTT	.	TRBV19	.	TRBJ2-3
CASSPDRSSGNTIYF	TGTGCCAGCAGCCCCGACAGGAGCTCTGGAAACACCATATATTTT	few	TRBV7-3	.	TRBJ1-3
CASSVEGTDTDTQYF	TGTGCCAGCAGCGTAGAAGGGACTGACACAGATACGCAGTATTTT	.	TRBV9	.	TRBJ2-3
CAWSVSRRDGDYEQYF	TGTGCCTGGAGTGTAAGCCGCCGCGACGGGGACTACGAGCAGTACTTC	.	TRBV30	.	TRBJ2-7
CASSLGTSGGATAGELFF	TGTGCCAGCAGCCTTGGGACTAGCGGGGGGGCTACGGCCGGGGAGCTGTTTTTT	.	TRBV4-2	TRBD2	TRBJ2-2
CASSDGGYTEAFF	TGTGCCAGCAGTGATGGGGGGTACACTGAAGCTTTCTTT	.	TRBV2	.	TRBJ1-1
CASSPAYSGRRTGELFF	TGCGCCAGCAGCCCGGCCTATAGCGGGAGGAGGACTGGGGAGCTGTTTTTT	.	TRBV4-1	TRBD2	TRBJ2-2
CASSSSVGQGSEAFF	TGCGCCAGCAGCTCGTCGGTGGGACAGGGGTCTGAAGCTTTCTTT	.	TRBV5-1	TRBD1	TRBJ1-1
CASSSVTGTGATYGYTF	TGTGCCAGCAGTTCAGTTACTGGGACAGGGGCTACCTATGGCTACACCTTC	.	TRBV28	TRBD1	TRBJ1-2
CASSGDSNQPQHF	TGTGCCAGTAGTGGAGATAGCAATCAGCCCCAGCATTTT	.	TRBV19	.	TRBJ1-5
CAISGTGTGDGYTF	TGTGCCATCAGTGGTACCGGGACAGGGGATGGCTACACCTTC	.	TRBV10-3	TRBD1	TRBJ1-2
CASIRTLGQYF	TGTGCCAGCATTCGGACTTTAGGGCAGTATTTT	.	TRBV2	.	TRBJ2-3
CASSERSGGKQPQHF	TGTGCCAGCAGTGAAAGGTCAGGGGGCAAACAGCCCCAGCATTTT	.	TRBV2	TRBD1	TRBJ1-5
CASGPTGYDSGYTF	TGTGCCAGTGGACCGACAGGGTACGATAGTGGCTACACCTTC	few	TRBV19	TRBD1	TRBJ1-2
CASSRGAAHSNQPQHF	TGTGCCAGCAGTCGCGGGGCTGCCCATAGCAATCAGCCCCAGCATTTT	few	TRBV6-2/TRBV6-3	.	TRBJ1-5
CASRDRGALSTEAFF	TGTGCCAGCAGGGACAGGGGGGCCCTCTCCACTGAAGCTTTCTTT	.	TRBV2	TRBD1	TRBJ1-1
CASSPEAGGSYNEQFF	TGTGCCAGTAGCCCAGAGGCGGGGGGGTCCTACAATGAGCAGTTCTTC	.	TRBV19	TRBD2	TRBJ2-1
CASRSGQGSEAFF	TGTGCCAGCAGATCCGGACAGGGATCTGAAGCTTTCTTT	few	TRBV3-1/TRBV3-2	TRBD1	TRBJ1-1
CSARESHSYEQYF	TGCAGCGCCAGGGAATCCCACTCCTACGAGCAGTACTTC	.	TRBV29-1	.	TRBJ2-7
CAWSSGGASTGELFF	TGTGCCTGGAGTAGCGGGGGGGCGAGCACCGGGGAGCTGTTTTTT	.	TRBV30	TRBD2	TRBJ2-2
CASSPPSLPSDYGYTF	TGTGCCAGCTCACCACCGTCCCTACCATCCGACTATGGCTACACCTTC	.	TRBV18	.	TRBJ1-2
CASSFLGALNTEAFF	TGTGCCAGCAGTTTCCTAGGGGCCTTGAACACTGAAGCTTTCTTT	.	TRBV2	.	TRBJ1-1
CADKVAPMNTEAFF	TGTGCAGACAAGGTGGCACCCATGAACACTGAAGCTTTCTTT	.	TRBV5-4	.	TRBJ1-1
CSVEETGGLTDTQYF	TGCAGCGTTGAAGAGACAGGGGGCCTCACAGATACGCAGTATTTT	.	TRBV29-1	TRBD1	TRBJ2-3
CASSPRGQGIKLYGYTF	TGTGCCAGCAGCCCCCGGGGACAGGGGATCAAACTCTATGGCTACACCTTC	.	TRBV7-9	TRBD1	TRBJ1-2
CATWTVNTEAFF	TGTGCCACCTGGACAGTGAACACTGAAGCTTTCTTT	.	TRBV6-5	.	TRBJ1-1
CASSLISGGSGNTIYF	TGTGCCAGCAGCTTAATCTCAGGGGGATCTGGAAACACCATATATTTT	.	TRBV7-3	TRBD1	TRBJ1-3